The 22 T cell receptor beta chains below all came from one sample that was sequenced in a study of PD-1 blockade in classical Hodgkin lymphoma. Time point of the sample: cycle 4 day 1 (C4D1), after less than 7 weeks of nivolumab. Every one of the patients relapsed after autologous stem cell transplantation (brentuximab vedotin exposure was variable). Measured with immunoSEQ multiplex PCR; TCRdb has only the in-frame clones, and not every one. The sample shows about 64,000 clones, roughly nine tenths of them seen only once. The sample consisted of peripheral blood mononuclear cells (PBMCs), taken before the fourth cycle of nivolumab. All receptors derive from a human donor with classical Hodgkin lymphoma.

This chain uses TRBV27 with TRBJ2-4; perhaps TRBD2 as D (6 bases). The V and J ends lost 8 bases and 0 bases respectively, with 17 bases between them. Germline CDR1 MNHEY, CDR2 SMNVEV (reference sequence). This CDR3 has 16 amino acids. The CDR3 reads CASGRDPRQAKNIQYF. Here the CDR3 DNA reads TGTGCCAGCGGGCGGGACCCCCGGCAAGCCAAAAACATTCAGTACTTC.

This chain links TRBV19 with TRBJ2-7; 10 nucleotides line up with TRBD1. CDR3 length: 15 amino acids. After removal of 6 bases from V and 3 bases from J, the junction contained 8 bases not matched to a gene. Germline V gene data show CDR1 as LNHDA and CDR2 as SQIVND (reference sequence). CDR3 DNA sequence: TGTGCCAGTAGCCCCCGGGACAGGGGATTCTACGAGCAGTACTTC. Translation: CASSPRDRGFYEQYF.

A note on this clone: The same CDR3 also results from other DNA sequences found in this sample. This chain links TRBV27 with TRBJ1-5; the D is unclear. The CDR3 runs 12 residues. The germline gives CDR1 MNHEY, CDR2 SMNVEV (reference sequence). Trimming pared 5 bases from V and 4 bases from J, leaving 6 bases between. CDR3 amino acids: CASSPLNQPQHF. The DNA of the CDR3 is TGTGCCAGCAGTCCCCTTAATCAGCCCCAGCATTTT.

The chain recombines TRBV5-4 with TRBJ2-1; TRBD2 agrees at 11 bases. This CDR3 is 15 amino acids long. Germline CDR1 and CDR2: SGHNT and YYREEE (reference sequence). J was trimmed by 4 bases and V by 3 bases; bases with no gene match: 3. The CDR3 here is CASSSGTSGYNEQFF. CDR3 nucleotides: TGTGCCAGCAGCTCCGGGACTAGCGGTTACAATGAGCAGTTCTTC.

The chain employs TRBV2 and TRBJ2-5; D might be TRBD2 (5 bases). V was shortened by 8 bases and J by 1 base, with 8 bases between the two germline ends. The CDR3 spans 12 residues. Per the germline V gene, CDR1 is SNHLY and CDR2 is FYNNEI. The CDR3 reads CASRRVQETQYF. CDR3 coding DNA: TGTGCCAGCCGGCGGGTCCAAGAGACCCAGTACTTC.

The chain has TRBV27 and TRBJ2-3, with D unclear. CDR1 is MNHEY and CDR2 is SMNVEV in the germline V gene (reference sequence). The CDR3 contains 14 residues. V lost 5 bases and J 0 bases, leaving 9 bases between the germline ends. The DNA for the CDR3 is TGTGCCAGCAGTCCCCTGGACAGCACAGATACGCAGTATTTT. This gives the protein CASSPLDSTDTQYF.

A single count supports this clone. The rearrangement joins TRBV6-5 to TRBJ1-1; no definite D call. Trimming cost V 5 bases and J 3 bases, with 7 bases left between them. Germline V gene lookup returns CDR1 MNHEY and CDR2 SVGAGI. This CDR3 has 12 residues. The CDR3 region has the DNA TGTGCCAGCAGTCATAGGGACACTGAAGCTTTCTTT. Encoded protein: CASSHRDTEAFF.

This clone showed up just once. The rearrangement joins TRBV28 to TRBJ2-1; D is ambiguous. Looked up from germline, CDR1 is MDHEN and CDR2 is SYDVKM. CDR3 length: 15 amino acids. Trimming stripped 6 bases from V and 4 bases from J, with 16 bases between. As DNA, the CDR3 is TGTGCCAGCAGACAGACTCGATTTCGTTACAATGAGCAGTTCTTC. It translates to CASRQTRFRYNEQFF. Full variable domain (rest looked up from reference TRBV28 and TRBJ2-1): DVKVTQSSRYLVKRTGEKVFLECVQDMDHENMFWYRQDPGLGLRLIYFSYDVKMKEKGDIPEGYSVSREKKERFSLILESASTNQTSMYLCASRQTRFRYNEQFFGPGTRLTVL.

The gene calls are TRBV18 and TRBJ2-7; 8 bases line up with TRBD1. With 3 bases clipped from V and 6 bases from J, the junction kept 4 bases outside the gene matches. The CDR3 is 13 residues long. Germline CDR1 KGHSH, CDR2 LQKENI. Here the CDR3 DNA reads TGTGCCAGCTCACCCCTGGACAGGGCCGAGCAGTACTTC. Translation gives CASSPLDRAEQYF. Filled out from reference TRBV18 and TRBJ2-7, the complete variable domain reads NAGVMQNPRHLVRRRGQEARLRCSPMKGHSHVYWYRQLPEEGLKFMVYLQKENIIDESGMPKERFSAEFPKEGPSILRIQQVVRGDSAAYFCASSPLDRAEQYFGPGTRLTVT.

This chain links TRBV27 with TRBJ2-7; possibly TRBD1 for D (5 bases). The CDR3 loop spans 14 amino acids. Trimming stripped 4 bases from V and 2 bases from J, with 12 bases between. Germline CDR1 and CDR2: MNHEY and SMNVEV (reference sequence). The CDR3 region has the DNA TGTGCCAGCAGTTCGACAGCAGTAGCCTACGAGCAGTACTTC. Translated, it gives CASSSTAVAYEQYF.

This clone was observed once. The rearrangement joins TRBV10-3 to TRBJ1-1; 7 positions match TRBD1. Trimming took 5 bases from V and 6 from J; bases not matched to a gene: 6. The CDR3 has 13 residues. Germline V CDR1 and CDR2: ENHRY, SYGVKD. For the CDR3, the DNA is TGTGCCATCAGTCAAACAGGGGACTCTGAAGCTTTCTTT. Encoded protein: CAISQTGDSEAFF.

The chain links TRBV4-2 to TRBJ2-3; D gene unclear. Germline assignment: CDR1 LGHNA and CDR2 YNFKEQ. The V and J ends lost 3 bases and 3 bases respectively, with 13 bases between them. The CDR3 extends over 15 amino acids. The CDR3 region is CASSQGFGETDTQYF. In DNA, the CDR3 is TGTGCCAGCAGCCAGGGTTTTGGCGAGACAGATACGCAGTATTTT.

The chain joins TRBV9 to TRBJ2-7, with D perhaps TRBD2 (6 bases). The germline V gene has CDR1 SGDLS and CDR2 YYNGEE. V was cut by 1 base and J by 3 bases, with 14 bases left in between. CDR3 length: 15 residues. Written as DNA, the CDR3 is TGTGCCAGCAGCGTAACGTGGGGGGTCGGCTACGAGCAGTACTTC. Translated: CASSVTWGVGYEQYF.

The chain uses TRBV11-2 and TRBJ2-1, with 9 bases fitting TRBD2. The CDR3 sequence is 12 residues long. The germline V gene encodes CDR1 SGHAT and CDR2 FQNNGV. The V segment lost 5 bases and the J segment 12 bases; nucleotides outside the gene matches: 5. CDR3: CASSGGGLAQFF. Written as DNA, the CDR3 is TGTGCCAGCAGCGGCGGGGGACTAGCGCAGTTCTTC.

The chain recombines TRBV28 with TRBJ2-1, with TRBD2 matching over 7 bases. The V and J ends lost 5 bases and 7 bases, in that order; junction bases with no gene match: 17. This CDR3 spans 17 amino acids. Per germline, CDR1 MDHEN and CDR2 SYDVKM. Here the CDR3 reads CASSASLAGPLRNEQFF. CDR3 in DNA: TGTGCCAGCAGTGCTTCTTTAGCGGGTCCCCTGAGGAATGAGCAGTTCTTC.

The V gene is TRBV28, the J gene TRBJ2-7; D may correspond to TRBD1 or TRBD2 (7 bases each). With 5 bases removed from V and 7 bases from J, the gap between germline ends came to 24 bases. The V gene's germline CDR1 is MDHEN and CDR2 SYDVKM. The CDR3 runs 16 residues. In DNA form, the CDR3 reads TGTGCCAGCAGTCCCGGGGACAGACGCGGGGGACGGGAGCAGTACTTC. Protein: CASSPGDRRGGREQYF.

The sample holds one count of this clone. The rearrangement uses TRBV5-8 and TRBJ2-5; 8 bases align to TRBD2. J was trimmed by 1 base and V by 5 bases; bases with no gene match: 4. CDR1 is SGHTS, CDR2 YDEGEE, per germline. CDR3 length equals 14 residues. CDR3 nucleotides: TGTGCCAGCAGAATCGGGGGGGCCCAAGAGACCCAGTACTTC. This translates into CASRIGGAQETQYF.

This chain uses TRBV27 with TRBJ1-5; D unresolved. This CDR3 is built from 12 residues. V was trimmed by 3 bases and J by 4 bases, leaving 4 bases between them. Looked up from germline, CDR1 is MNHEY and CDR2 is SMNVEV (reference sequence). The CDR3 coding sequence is TGTGCCAGCAGTTTTTGGAATCAGCCCCAGCATTTT. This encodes CASSFWNQPQHF.

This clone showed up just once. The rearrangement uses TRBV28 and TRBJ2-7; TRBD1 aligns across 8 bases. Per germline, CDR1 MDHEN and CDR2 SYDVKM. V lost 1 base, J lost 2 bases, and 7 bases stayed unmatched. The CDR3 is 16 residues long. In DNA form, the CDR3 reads TGTGCCAGCAGTTTATTCCGGGACAGGCTCACCTACGAGCAGTACTTC. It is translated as CASSLFRDRLTYEQYF.

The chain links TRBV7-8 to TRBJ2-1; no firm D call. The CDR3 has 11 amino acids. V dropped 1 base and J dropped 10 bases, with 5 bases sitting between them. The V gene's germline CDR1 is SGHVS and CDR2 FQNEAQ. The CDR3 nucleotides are TGTGCCAGCAGCTTAGTTGAGGAGCAGTTCTTC. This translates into CASSLVEEQFF.

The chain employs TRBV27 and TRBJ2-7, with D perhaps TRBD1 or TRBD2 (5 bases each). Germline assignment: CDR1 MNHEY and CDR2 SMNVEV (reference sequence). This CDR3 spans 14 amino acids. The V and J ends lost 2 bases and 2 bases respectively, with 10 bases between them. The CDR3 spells CASSLRGAAYEQYF. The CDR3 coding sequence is TGTGCCAGCAGTTTACGAGGGGCTGCCTACGAGCAGTACTTC.

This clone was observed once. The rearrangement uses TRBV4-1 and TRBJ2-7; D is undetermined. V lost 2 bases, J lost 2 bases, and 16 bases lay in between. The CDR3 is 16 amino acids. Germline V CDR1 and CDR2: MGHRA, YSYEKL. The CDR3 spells CASSQKLYCPTYEQYF. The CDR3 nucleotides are TGCGCCAGCAGCCAAAAGCTCTATTGCCCTACCTACGAGCAGTACTTC.